This TCR beta chain was sequenced for a study of shared clonotypes between healthy human individuals. Germline CDR1 SGHDT, CDR2 YYEEEE. This CDR3 is 16 amino acids long. Trimming pared 6 bases from V and 0 bases from J, leaving 17 bases between. The authors distributed each subset's genomic DNA evenly over several immunoSEQ plates. Original handling: Filtering was not the same, since immunoSEQ gave junction-only sequences without quality scores. Sequencing used immunoSEQ multiplex PCR; TCRdb keeps in-frame clones, though not all of them. V and J calls plus clone size are reproduced from that table; the DNA served to infer D and trimming. The data show more than 1,200,000 clones, just under 99% seen once.

V gene TRBV5-6 combines with J gene TRBJ2-3; TRBD2 might be the D (6 bases). Source material: naive CD4+ T cells sorted from blood. Subset indicated: CD45RA+ positively selected. The receptor was derived from a man aged 30 to 45 in good health. Here the CDR3 DNA reads TGTGCCAGCACGGGGCGGGGAGCGGCGAGCACAGATACGCAGTATTTT. It yields the protein CASTGRGAASTDTQYF.